The 2 T cell receptor beta chains listed next were all sequenced from one sample in a study of shared clonotypes between healthy human individuals. Method: immunoSEQ multiplex PCR; TCRdb's copy keeps in-frame clones and lacks some. In the table there are fewer than 100,000 clones, about 68% of which are singletons. Material for sequencing was memory CD8+ T cells sorted from blood. Subset specified: CD45RO+ cells pooled with CCR7-negative TemRA cells. These receptors were taken from a man younger than 45 in good health.

The gene calls are TRBV2 and TRBJ1-1, with 7 positions matching TRBD1. CDR3 length: 13 residues. Germline V gene lookup returns CDR1 SNHLY and CDR2 FYNNEI. J lost 5 bases, V lost 7 bases, and 7 bases had no gene match. This chain's CDR3 is CASKLIQGTEAFF. CDR3 bases: TGTGCCAGCAAACTAATACAGGGGACTGAAGCTTTCTTT.

This clone has a handful of counts. V and J are TRBV21-1 and TRBJ2-7; the DNA was not used to check the table's D call, TRBD2. TRBV21-1 is designated a pseudogene. The CDR3 runs 17 residues. The CDR3 reads CASSKDVTSGEHYEQYF. The DNA of the CDR3 is TGTGCCAGCAGCAAAGATGTGACTAGCGGGGAACACTACGAGCAGTACTTC.